This T cell receptor beta chain originates from a study of blood T cell repertoires in COVID-19. Overall study context: T cells, B-cell-depleted T cells, or PBMCs supplied cDNA or gDNA.

The CDR3 spans 15 residues, counting both ends. The data were produced by immunoSEQ multiplex PCR, yet TCRdb's version contains in-frame clones alone and is incomplete. The table records about 350,000 clones, around nine tenths of them present only once. Individuals drawn from 20 to 30 US areas were about 18 to 95 years old. Contact with a PCR-confirmed or clinician-diagnosed COVID-19 case occurred within 2 weeks of entry. This clone was observed once. The limits of the CDR3 on the DNA are not certain, so only TCRdb's listed CDR3 is given. Sequencing used PBMCs or T cells enriched from blood (not recorded which). The sequence derives from a woman in her 30s who had been exposed to COVID-19. V is TRBV21-1 and J is TRBJ1-6; the D call TRBD1 from the table was never checked on the DNA. TRBV21-1 has pseudogene status. CDR3 loop: CASSQVGQGNSPLHF.